This T cell receptor beta chain was obtained from a study of human CD8 memory T cell subsets. Broader study findings: When diversity was estimated with Chao1, stem-like memory T cells appeared more diverse than precursor exhausted T cells. Precursor exhausted T cells shared very few clonotypes with stem-like memory T cells. Diversity, measured as normalized Shannon-Wiener diversity, was similarly high in stem-like memory and precursor exhausted T cells. Effector memory cells did not share this.

The CDR3 covers 15 residues. Per the germline V gene, CDR1 is MDHEN and CDR2 is SYDVKM. TSTEM cells were defined as CCR7+ PD-1- TIGIT- CD8+ memory cells. On this clonotype: Its specificity is unknown.

Libraries targeted TCR beta using 5' RACE with UMIs. TCRdb derives one entry per CDR3 protein from the 5' RACE reads, leaving out DNA. The specimen's table records about 10,000 distinct CDR3 sequences. The sequence was obtained from a human donor in good health. Sequenced input: CD8+ stem-like memory T cells (TSCM and TCM) sorted from PBMCs. Subset given: stem-like memory CD8 T cells (TSTEM), CCR7+ PD-1- TIGIT-. J is TRBJ2-7 and V is TRBV28; TCRdb designates TRBD1, a call that cannot be tested without DNA. CDR3 residues: CASSLWKEGAYEQYF.